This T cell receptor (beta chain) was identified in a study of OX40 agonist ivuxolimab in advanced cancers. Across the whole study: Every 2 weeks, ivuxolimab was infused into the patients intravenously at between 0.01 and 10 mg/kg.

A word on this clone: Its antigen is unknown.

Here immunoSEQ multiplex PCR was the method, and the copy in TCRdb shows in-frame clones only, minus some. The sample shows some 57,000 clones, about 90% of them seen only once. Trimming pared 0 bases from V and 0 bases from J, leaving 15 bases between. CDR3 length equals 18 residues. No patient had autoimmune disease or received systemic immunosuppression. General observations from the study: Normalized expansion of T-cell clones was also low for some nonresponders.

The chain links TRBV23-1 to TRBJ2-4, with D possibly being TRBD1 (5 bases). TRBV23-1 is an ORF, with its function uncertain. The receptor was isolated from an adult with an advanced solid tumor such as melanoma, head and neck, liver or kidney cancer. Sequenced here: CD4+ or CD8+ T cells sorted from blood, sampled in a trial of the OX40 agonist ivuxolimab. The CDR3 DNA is TGCGCCAGCAGTCAATCTAAGGGGTCCAGGGTAGCCAAAAACATTCAGTACTTC. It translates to CASSQSKGSRVAKNIQYF.